This TCR beta chain came from a study of blood T cell repertoires in COVID-19. Authors' data handling: How many nucleated cells were present was estimated from reference gene primer amplification. Data came from immunoSEQ multiplex PCR; TCRdb stores just in-frame clones and leaves some out. The V and J calls and clone size were taken over from that table, and D and trimming were inferred from the DNA. The sample comprises approximately 300,000 clones, around nine tenths of which are singletons, and roughly 10% rests with the top ten. Germline CDR1 MGHDK, CDR2 SYGVNS. This CDR3 region has 14 residues. The V gene lost 1 base and the J gene lost 8 bases, with 12 bases spanning the gap.

This clonotype was obtained from a woman in her thirties with COVID-19, enrolled during active disease. The chain carries TRBV25-1 and TRBJ2-4, with D maybe TRBD2 (6 bases). The sample consisted of peripheral blood. The chain's CDR3 is CASSESSGSDIQYF. The CDR3 coding sequence is TGTGCCAGCAGTGAATCGTCCGGGAGTGACATTCAGTACTTC.